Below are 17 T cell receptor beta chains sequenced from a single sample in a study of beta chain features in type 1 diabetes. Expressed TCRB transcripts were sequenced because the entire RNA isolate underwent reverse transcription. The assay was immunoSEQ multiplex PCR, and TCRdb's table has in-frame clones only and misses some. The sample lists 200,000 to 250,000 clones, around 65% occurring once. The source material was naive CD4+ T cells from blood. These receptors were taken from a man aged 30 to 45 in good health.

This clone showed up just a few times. CDR3 protein: CASSRTAGLETQYF. CDR3 nucleotides: TGTGCCAGCAGTAGGACGGCGGGTTTGGAGACCCAGTACTTC. The rearrangement joins TRBV2 to TRBJ2-5; possibly TRBD2 for D (5 bases). Germline lookup yields CDR1 SNHLY and CDR2 FYNNEI. The CDR3 has 14 residues. The V gene lost 5 bases and the J gene lost 5 bases, with 15 bases spanning the gap.

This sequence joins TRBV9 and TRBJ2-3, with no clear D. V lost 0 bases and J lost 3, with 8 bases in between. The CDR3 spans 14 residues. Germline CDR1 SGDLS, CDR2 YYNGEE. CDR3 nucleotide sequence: TGTGCCAGCAGCGTAGTTGTAGAGACAGATACGCAGTATTTT. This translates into CASSVVVETDTQYF.

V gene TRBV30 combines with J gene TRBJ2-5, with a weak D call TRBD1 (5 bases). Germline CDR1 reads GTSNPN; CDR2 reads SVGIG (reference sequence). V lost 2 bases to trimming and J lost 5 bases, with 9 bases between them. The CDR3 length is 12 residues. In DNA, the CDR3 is TGTGCCTGGAGTACAGGCCCCGAGACCCAGTACTTC. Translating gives CAWSTGPETQYF. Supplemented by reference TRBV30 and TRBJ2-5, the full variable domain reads SQTIHQWPATLVQPVGSPLSLECTVEGTSNPNLYWYRQAAGRGLQLLFYSVGIGQISSEVPQNLSASRPQDRQFILSSKKLLLSDSGFYLCAWSTGPETQYFGPGTRLLVL.

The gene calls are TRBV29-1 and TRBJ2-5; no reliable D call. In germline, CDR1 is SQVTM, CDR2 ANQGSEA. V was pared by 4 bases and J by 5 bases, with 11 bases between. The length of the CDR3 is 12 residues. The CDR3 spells CSVVHYPETQYF. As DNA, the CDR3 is TGCAGCGTTGTCCACTATCCGGAGACCCAGTACTTC.

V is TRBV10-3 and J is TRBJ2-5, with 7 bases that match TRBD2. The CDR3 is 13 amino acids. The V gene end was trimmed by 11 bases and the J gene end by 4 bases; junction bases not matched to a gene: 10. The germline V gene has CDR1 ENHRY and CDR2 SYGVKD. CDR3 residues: CAASPGGGETQYF. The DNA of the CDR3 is TGTGCCGCTAGCCCGGGGGGTGGAGAGACCCAGTACTTC.

CDR3: CAISPTGVSSYEQYF. The CDR3, as DNA: TGTGCCATCAGCCCCACAGGGGTGAGCTCCTACGAGCAGTACTTC. The chain is built from TRBV10-3 and TRBJ2-7; 7 positions match TRBD1. The CDR3 is 15 residues long. Per germline, CDR1 ENHRY and CDR2 SYGVKD. V was clipped by 6 bases and J by 0 bases; unmatched bases: 8.

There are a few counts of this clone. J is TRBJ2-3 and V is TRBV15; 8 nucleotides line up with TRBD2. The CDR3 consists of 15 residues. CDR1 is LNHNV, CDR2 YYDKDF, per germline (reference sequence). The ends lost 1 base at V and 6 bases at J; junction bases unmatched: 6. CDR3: CATSRGGAGEDTQYF. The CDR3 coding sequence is TGTGCCACCAGCAGAGGGGGAGCGGGAGAGGATACGCAGTATTTT.

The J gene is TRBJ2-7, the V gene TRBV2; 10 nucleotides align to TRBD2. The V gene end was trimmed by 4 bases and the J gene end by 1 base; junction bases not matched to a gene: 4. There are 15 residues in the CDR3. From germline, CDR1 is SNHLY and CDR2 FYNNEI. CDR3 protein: CASSGTSGPSYEQYF. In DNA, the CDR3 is TGTGCCAGCAGTGGGACTAGCGGTCCTTCCTACGAGCAGTACTTC.

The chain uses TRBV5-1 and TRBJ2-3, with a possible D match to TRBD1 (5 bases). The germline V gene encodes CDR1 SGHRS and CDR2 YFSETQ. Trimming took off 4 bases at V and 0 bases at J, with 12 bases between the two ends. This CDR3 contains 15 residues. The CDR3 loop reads CASSGWGQSTDTQYF. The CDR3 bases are TGCGCCAGCAGCGGGTGGGGCCAAAGCACAGATACGCAGTATTTT. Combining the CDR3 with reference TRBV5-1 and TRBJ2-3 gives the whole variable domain KAGVTQTPRYLIKTRGQQVTLSCSPISGHRSVSWYQQTPGQGLQFLFEYFSETQRNKGNFPGRFSGRQFSNSRSEMNVSTLELGDSALYLCASSGWGQSTDTQYFGPGTRLTVL.

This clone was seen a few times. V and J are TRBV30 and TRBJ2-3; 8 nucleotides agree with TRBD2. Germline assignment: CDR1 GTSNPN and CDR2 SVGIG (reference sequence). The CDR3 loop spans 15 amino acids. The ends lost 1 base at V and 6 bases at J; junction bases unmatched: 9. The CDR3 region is CAWSGVAGFGDTQYF. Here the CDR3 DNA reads TGTGCCTGGAGTGGAGTAGCGGGGTTCGGGGATACGCAGTATTTT.

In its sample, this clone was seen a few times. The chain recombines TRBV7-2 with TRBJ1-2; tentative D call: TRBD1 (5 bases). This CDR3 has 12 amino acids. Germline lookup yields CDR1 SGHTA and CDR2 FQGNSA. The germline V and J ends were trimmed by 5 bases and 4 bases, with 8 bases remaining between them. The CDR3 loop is CASSLDSYGYTF. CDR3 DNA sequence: TGTGCCAGCAGCCTCGACAGCTATGGCTACACCTTC.

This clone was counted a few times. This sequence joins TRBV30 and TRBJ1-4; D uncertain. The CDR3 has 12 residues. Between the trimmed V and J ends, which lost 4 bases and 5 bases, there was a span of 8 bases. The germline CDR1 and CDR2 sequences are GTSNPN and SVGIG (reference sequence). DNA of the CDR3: TGTGCCTGGATGAGGAGCAATGAAAAACTGTTTTTT. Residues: CAWMRSNEKLFF.

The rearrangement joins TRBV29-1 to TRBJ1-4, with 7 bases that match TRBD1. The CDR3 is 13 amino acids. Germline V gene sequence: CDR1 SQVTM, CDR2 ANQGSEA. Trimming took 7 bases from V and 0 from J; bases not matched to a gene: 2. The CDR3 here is CSGGTATNEKLFF. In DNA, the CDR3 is TGCAGCGGAGGGACAGCAACTAATGAAAAACTGTTTTTT.

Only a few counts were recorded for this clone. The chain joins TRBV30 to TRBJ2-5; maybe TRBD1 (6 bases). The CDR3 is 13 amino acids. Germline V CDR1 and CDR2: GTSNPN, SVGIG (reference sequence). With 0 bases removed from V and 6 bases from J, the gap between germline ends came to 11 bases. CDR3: CAWSVTGGQTQYF. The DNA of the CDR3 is TGTGCCTGGAGTGTAACTGGGGGCCAGACCCAGTACTTC.

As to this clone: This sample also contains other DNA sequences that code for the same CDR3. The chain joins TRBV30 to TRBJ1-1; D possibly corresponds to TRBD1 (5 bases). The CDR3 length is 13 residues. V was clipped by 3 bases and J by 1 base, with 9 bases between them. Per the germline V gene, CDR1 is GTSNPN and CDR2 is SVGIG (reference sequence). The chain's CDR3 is CAWSPGPNTEAFF. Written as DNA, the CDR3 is TGTGCCTGGAGCCCGGGGCCGAACACTGAAGCTTTCTTT.

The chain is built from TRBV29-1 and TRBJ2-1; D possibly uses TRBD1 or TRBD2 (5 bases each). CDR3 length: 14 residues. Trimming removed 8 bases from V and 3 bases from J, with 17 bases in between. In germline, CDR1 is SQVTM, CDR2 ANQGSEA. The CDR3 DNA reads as TGCAGCATCAACGGGGCGTCGATCTACAATGAGCAGTTCTTC. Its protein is CSINGASIYNEQFF.

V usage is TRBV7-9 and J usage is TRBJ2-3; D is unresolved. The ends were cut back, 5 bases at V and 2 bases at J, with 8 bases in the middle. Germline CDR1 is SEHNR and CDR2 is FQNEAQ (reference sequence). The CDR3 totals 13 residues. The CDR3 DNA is TGTGCCAGCAGCCTAGACCTCACAGATACGCAGTATTTT. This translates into CASSLDLTDTQYF.